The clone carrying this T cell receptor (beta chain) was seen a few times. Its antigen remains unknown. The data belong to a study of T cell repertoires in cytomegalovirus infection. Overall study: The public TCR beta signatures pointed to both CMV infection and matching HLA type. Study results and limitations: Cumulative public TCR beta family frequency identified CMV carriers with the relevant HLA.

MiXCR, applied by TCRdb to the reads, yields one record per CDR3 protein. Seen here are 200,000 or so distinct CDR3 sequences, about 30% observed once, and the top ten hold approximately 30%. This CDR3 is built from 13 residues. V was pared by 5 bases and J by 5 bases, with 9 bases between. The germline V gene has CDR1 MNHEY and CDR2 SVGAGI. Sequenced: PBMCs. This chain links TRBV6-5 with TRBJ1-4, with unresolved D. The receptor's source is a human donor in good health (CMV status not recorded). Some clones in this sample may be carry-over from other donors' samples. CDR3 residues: CASSARVNEKLFF. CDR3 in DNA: TGTGCCAGCAGTGCCCGAGTGAATGAAAAACTGTTTTTT.